One and the same sample provided the 3 T cell receptor beta chains below, sequenced in a study of neurological immune-mediated disorders. A single record per CDR3 protein comes from TCRdb applying MiXCR to the 5' RACE reads. The sample consists of about 62,000 distinct CDR3 sequences, 3.5% to 4.5% of them appearing once. Source material: PBMCs. The source is a woman aged 45 to 65 with multiple sclerosis.

This clonotype has only a few counts. The chain employs TRBV29-1 and TRBJ1-1, with D possibly matching TRBD1 (5 bases). The CDR3 extends over 15 amino acids. V shed 6 bases and J shed 0 bases, with 17 bases lying between them. Germline values: CDR1 SQVTM, CDR2 ANQGSEA. DNA for the CDR3: TGCAGCGTCGCCTTCCAGGGTATTATGAACACTGAAGCTTTCTTT. Protein product: CSVAFQGIMNTEAFF.

This clonotype came up many times. The J gene is TRBJ2-5, the V gene TRBV12-3 or TRBV12-4; possible D gene TRBD2, 6 bases. This CDR3 has 15 amino acids. Trimming took 5 bases from V and 11 from J, leaving 24 bases between them. The CDR3 bases are TGTGCCAGCAGTCCTTCCGGGGGTGCGCACAAGATTCAGTACTTC. Its protein product is CASSPSGGAHKIQYF.

This clonotype was seen repeatedly, ten times or more. This rearrangement joins TRBV29-1 to TRBJ2-1, with D perhaps given as TRBD1 or TRBD2 (5 bases each). Germline-derived CDR1 and CDR2 are SQVTM and ANQGSEA. CDR3 length equals 16 residues. With 3 bases removed from V and 6 bases from J, the gap between germline ends came to 21 bases. Here the CDR3 DNA reads TGCAGCGTTGACTCGGGGTATGGGGGAATCATCAATGAGCAGTTCTTC. The encoded protein is CSVDSGYGGIINEQFF.